This T cell receptor beta chain was profiled in a study of cytomegalovirus exposure and HLA in healthy donors. CDR1 is SGHTA and CDR2 is FQGTGA in the germline V gene. The CDR3 length is 16 residues. The V and J ends lost 5 bases and 7 bases respectively, with 21 bases between them. Produced via immunoSEQ multiplex PCR; TCRdb's table is partial and in-frame only. The sample carries approximately 150,000 clones, approximately 86% recorded once. The genes are TRBV7-3 and TRBJ2-1; D perhaps matches TRBD2 (8 bases). Sequenced material: PBMCs. This sequence was found in a man younger than 35 in good health and CMV-seropositive. CDR3 sequence reads: CASSQSGRQGRNEQFF. The CDR3 DNA follows: TGTGCCAGCAGCCAAAGCGGGAGACAGGGTAGAAATGAGCAGTTCTTC.